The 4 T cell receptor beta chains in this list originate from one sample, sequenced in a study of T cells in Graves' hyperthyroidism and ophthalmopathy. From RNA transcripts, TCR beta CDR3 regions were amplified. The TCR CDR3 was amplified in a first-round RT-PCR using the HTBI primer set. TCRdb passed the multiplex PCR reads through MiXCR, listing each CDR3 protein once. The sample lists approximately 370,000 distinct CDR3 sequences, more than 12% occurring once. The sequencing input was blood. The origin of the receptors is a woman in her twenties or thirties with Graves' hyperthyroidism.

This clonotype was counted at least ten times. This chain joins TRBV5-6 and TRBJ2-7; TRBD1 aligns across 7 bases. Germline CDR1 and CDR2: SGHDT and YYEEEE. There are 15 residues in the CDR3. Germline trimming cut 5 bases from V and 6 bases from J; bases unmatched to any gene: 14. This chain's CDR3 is CASRPMGQTALEQYF. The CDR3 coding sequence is TGTGCCAGCAGACCGATGGGACAGACCGCCCTCGAGCAGTACTTC.

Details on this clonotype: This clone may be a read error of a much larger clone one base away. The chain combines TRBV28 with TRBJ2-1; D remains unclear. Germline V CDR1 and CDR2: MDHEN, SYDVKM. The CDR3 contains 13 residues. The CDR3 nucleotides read TGTGTCAGCAGTTTATATCAAGCCGGTGAGCAGTTCTTC. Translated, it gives CVSSLYQAGEQFF.

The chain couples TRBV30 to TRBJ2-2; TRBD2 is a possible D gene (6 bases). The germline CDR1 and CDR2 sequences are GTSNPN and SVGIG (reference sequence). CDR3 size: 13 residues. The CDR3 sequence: CAGRREKAGELFF. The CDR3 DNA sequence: TGTGCGGGGAGGCGGGAAAAAGCCGGGGAGCTGTTTTTT.

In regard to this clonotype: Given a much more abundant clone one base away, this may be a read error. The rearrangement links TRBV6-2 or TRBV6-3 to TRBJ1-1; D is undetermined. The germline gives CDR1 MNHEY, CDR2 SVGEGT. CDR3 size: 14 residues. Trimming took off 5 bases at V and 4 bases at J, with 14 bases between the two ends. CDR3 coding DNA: TGTGCCAGCAGTGAGTCGTCGGTGAGCACTGAAGCTTTCTTT. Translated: CASSESSVSTEAFF.